These T cell receptor beta chains were read from a single sample in a study of blood T cell repertoires in COVID-19. Generated by immunoSEQ multiplex PCR, the TCRdb table keeps only in-frame clones and is missing some. The table shows around 42,000 clones, with about nine tenths occurring only once. Specimen: peripheral blood. The receptor set was obtained from a human donor in a cohort sampled during active COVID-19. CDR3s include the opening cysteine and the closing phenylalanine or tryptophan. Each record gives: D gene, V gene, J gene, clone size, CDR3 DNA, CDR3 protein. A D gene is named only where the DNA matches it firmly. The listing skips clone size in some rows; elsewhere it reads once, few, many or a size class.

d_call: -
v_call: TRBV7-9
j_call: TRBJ2-7
clone_size: -
cdr3_nt: TGTGCCAGCAGCCCCCGGGGCGGTATAGGGAGGGAGCAGTACTTC
cdr3_aa: CASSPRGGIGREQYF

d_call: TRBD1
v_call: TRBV6-5
j_call: TRBJ1-1
clone_size: -
cdr3_nt: TGTGCCAGCAGTTACTCCGGACAGGGCCCAGGGGCTTTCTTT
cdr3_aa: CASSYSGQGPGAFF

d_call: -
v_call: TRBV19
j_call: TRBJ1-1
clone_size: few
cdr3_nt: TGTGCCAGTAGTATTTCGGGGGGCCTGAGGGCTGAAGCTTTCTTT
cdr3_aa: CASSISGGLRAEAFF

d_call: -
v_call: TRBV28
j_call: TRBJ1-1
clone_size: -
cdr3_nt: TGTGCCAGCACCGAGAGACGGGAATGGGCTTTCTTT
cdr3_aa: CASTERREWAFF

d_call: TRBD1
v_call: TRBV19
j_call: TRBJ2-7
clone_size: -
cdr3_nt: TGTGCCAGTAGCCTCTCGGGACAGGGGGGTACCTACGAGCAGTACTTC
cdr3_aa: CASSLSGQGGTYEQYF

d_call: TRBD1
v_call: TRBV28
j_call: TRBJ1-5
clone_size: once
cdr3_nt: TGTGCCAGCAGTTTAATGACCGGGACAGGCAATCAGCCCCAGCATTTT
cdr3_aa: CASSLMTGTGNQPQHF

d_call: -
v_call: TRBV3-1/TRBV3-2
j_call: TRBJ1-1
clone_size: -
cdr3_nt: TGTGCCAGCAGCCGAAGTGGAGTCGATGAAGCTTTCTTT
cdr3_aa: CASSRSGVDEAFF

d_call: -
v_call: TRBV11-2
j_call: TRBJ1-1
clone_size: -
cdr3_nt: TGTGCCAGCAGCGCCCGACGAGGAGATAACACTGAAGCTTTCTTT
cdr3_aa: CASSARRGDNTEAFF

d_call: -
v_call: TRBV19
j_call: TRBJ1-2
clone_size: -
cdr3_nt: TGTGCCAGTAGTATAATCTCAGGGAAATATGGCTACACCTTC
cdr3_aa: CASSIISGKYGYTF

d_call: -
v_call: TRBV28
j_call: TRBJ2-5
clone_size: few
cdr3_nt: TGTGCCAGCAGCTTACAGGGCCCGGGGACCCAGTACTTC
cdr3_aa: CASSLQGPGTQYF

d_call: -
v_call: TRBV9
j_call: TRBJ1-1
clone_size: -
cdr3_nt: TGTGCCAGCAGCCCGAGGGGGAGCATGAACACTGAAGCTTTCTTT
cdr3_aa: CASSPRGSMNTEAFF

d_call: TRBD1
v_call: TRBV4-1
j_call: TRBJ1-5
clone_size: -
cdr3_nt: TGCGCCAGCAGCCCCCAGGGGGCAAATCAGCCCCAGCATTTT
cdr3_aa: CASSPQGANQPQHF

d_call: -
v_call: TRBV5-1
j_call: TRBJ1-2
clone_size: -
cdr3_nt: TGCGCCAGCAGCGGGCAATACGATGGCTACACCTTC
cdr3_aa: CASSGQYDGYTF

d_call: -
v_call: TRBV7-9
j_call: TRBJ2-2
clone_size: -
cdr3_nt: TGTGCCAGCAGCCGGAGGGCAGGGAATCTCAACACCGGGGAGCTGTTTTTT
cdr3_aa: CASSRRAGNLNTGELFF

d_call: TRBD1
v_call: TRBV6-5
j_call: TRBJ1-2
clone_size: few
cdr3_nt: TGTGCCAGCAGTTACTTCAGGACAGGGGGCGGCTACACCTTC
cdr3_aa: CASSYFRTGGGYTF

d_call: -
v_call: TRBV19
j_call: TRBJ2-5
clone_size: -
cdr3_nt: TGTGCCAGTAGTACCAGGGTCCGGAGTGGGGAGACCCAGTACTTC
cdr3_aa: CASSTRVRSGETQYF

d_call: -
v_call: TRBV2
j_call: TRBJ1-1
clone_size: once
cdr3_nt: TGTGCCAGCGGTACAGAGAAGAACACTGAAGCTTTCTTT
cdr3_aa: CASGTEKNTEAFF

d_call: TRBD2
v_call: TRBV7-2
j_call: TRBJ2-1
clone_size: -
cdr3_nt: TGTGCCAGCAGCCTAGGGGTCGGAGCGGGGGGTTACAATGAGCAGTTCTTC
cdr3_aa: CASSLGVGAGGYNEQFF

d_call: -
v_call: TRBV30
j_call: TRBJ1-6
clone_size: -
cdr3_nt: TGTGCCTGGAGTTCGGGCAGGGGTTCGTCACCCCTCCACTTT
cdr3_aa: CAWSSGRGSSPLHF

d_call: -
v_call: TRBV28
j_call: TRBJ2-2
clone_size: -
cdr3_nt: TGTGCCAGCAGTCCGTCGGGCAGGGGGGCCGGGGAGCTGTTTTTT
cdr3_aa: CASSPSGRGAGELFF

d_call: TRBD1
v_call: TRBV5-6
j_call: TRBJ2-2
clone_size: -
cdr3_nt: TGTGCCAGCAGCTTGGACAGGGGGCTTAACGGGGAGCTGTTTTTT
cdr3_aa: CASSLDRGLNGELFF

d_call: -
v_call: TRBV19
j_call: TRBJ2-2
clone_size: -
cdr3_nt: TGTGCCAGTAGTATGAACAGGGTGGTTAGCGGGGAGCTGTTTTTT
cdr3_aa: CASSMNRVVSGELFF

d_call: -
v_call: TRBV19
j_call: TRBJ1-6
clone_size: -
cdr3_nt: TGTGCCCTCCCGTTAGTAGGGGCCTGGACCTATAATTCACCCCTCCACTTT
cdr3_aa: CALPLVGAWTYNSPLHF

d_call: -
v_call: TRBV30
j_call: TRBJ1-1
clone_size: -
cdr3_nt: TGTGCCTGGAGGCGGACAGCCGCTAAAACTGAAGCTTTCTTT
cdr3_aa: CAWRRTAAKTEAFF

d_call: TRBD1
v_call: TRBV5-1
j_call: TRBJ1-2
clone_size: -
cdr3_nt: TGCGCCAGCAGCGTACAGGGGGCTGGCTACACCTTC
cdr3_aa: CASSVQGAGYTF

d_call: -
v_call: TRBV30
j_call: TRBJ2-5
clone_size: -
cdr3_nt: TGTGCCTGGCGGCTGGGACTGGCAGAACAAGAGACCCAGTACTTC
cdr3_aa: CAWRLGLAEQETQYF

d_call: -
v_call: TRBV30
j_call: TRBJ1-3
clone_size: -
cdr3_nt: TGTGCCCGGAGCCCGGCCGGAGGTGGAAACACCATATATTTT
cdr3_aa: CARSPAGGGNTIYF

d_call: -
v_call: TRBV5-1
j_call: TRBJ2-3
clone_size: -
cdr3_nt: TGCGCCAGCAGCTTGGCCCGACAGTCGACAGATACGCAGTATTTT
cdr3_aa: CASSLARQSTDTQYF

d_call: -
v_call: TRBV5-1
j_call: TRBJ1-1
clone_size: -
cdr3_nt: TGCGCCAGCAGCTTGGTCGGGGTGAACACTGAAGCTTTCTTT
cdr3_aa: CASSLVGVNTEAFF

d_call: -
v_call: TRBV5-5
j_call: TRBJ2-5
clone_size: -
cdr3_nt: TGTGCCAGCAGCTGGGCGATACCTTCGATTAAAGAGACCCAGTACTTC
cdr3_aa: CASSWAIPSIKETQYF

d_call: -
v_call: TRBV6-1
j_call: TRBJ1-6
clone_size: -
cdr3_nt: TGTGCCAGCAGTGAAAGGGCAGGGCCCTATAATTCACCCCTCCACTTT
cdr3_aa: CASSERAGPYNSPLHF

d_call: -
v_call: TRBV7-2
j_call: TRBJ1-5
clone_size: -
cdr3_nt: TGTGCCAGCAGCTTAGACAGTCTGGTTCCCAATCAGCCCCAGCATTTT
cdr3_aa: CASSLDSLVPNQPQHF

d_call: TRBD1
v_call: TRBV5-1
j_call: TRBJ2-7
clone_size: -
cdr3_nt: TGCGCCAGCTCCCAGGGGGCATCCTACGAGCAGTACTTC
cdr3_aa: CASSQGASYEQYF

d_call: -
v_call: TRBV6-5
j_call: TRBJ1-5
clone_size: -
cdr3_nt: TGTGCCAGCCGAATGGGGGGGGTAGGGAGTCAGCCCCAGCATTTT
cdr3_aa: CASRMGGVGSQPQHF

d_call: TRBD1
v_call: TRBV9
j_call: TRBJ2-7
clone_size: -
cdr3_nt: TGTGCCAGCAGCGAGGGGGGACAGGGTCGCTACGAGCAGTACTTC
cdr3_aa: CASSEGGQGRYEQYF

d_call: -
v_call: TRBV21-1
j_call: TRBJ2-2
clone_size: few
cdr3_nt: TGTGCCAGCAGCAAAGCGATGGCAGTCCCGAACACCGGGGAGCTGTTTTTT
cdr3_aa: CASSKAMAVPNTGELFF

d_call: TRBD1
v_call: TRBV18
j_call: TRBJ2-7
clone_size: -
cdr3_nt: TGTGCCAGCTCACAAAGAGCCGACAGGGGGACCGAGCAGTACTTC
cdr3_aa: CASSQRADRGTEQYF

d_call: -
v_call: TRBV4-2
j_call: TRBJ1-5
clone_size: -
cdr3_nt: TGTGCCAGCAGCCAAGAAAAGGGGCAAAGAAATCAGCCCCAGCATTTT
cdr3_aa: CASSQEKGQRNQPQHF

d_call: -
v_call: TRBV6-5
j_call: TRBJ2-1
clone_size: -
cdr3_nt: TGTGCCAGCAGTTACAGTCTAGACGGTAATGAGCAGTTCTTC
cdr3_aa: CASSYSLDGNEQFF

d_call: TRBD1
v_call: TRBV6-2/TRBV6-3
j_call: TRBJ2-1
clone_size: -
cdr3_nt: TGTGCCAGCAGCTTGACAGGGGAGACCTACAATGAGCAGTTCTTC
cdr3_aa: CASSLTGETYNEQFF

d_call: -
v_call: TRBV12-3/TRBV12-4
j_call: TRBJ1-2
clone_size: -
cdr3_nt: TGTGCCAGCAGACCGACAGTTGGCTACACCTTC
cdr3_aa: CASRPTVGYTF

d_call: -
v_call: TRBV2
j_call: TRBJ2-3
clone_size: -
cdr3_nt: TGTGCCAGCAGTGATCCAGGGATAACGCAGTATTTT
cdr3_aa: CASSDPGITQYF

d_call: -
v_call: TRBV4-3
j_call: TRBJ1-1
clone_size: -
cdr3_nt: TGCGCCAGCAGCCAAGAGCCAGTGGGCAAGAACACTGAAGCTTTCTTT
cdr3_aa: CASSQEPVGKNTEAFF

d_call: -
v_call: TRBV6-5
j_call: TRBJ1-2
clone_size: -
cdr3_nt: TGTGCCAGCATCGGTGGCAGGGGTCGTGGCTACACCTTC
cdr3_aa: CASIGGRGRGYTF

d_call: -
v_call: TRBV6-6
j_call: TRBJ1-1
clone_size: -
cdr3_nt: TGTGCCAGCAGTTACCCGGAGGGCAACACTGAAGCTTTCTTT
cdr3_aa: CASSYPEGNTEAFF

d_call: -
v_call: TRBV6-1
j_call: TRBJ1-1
clone_size: -
cdr3_nt: TGTGCCAGCAGTGAAGTCGGGTGGACTGAAGCTTTCTTT
cdr3_aa: CASSEVGWTEAFF

d_call: -
v_call: TRBV6-2/TRBV6-3
j_call: TRBJ1-6
clone_size: -
cdr3_nt: TGTGCCAGCAGCGAAACGCCCCAGGGGTATAATTCACCCCTCCACTTT
cdr3_aa: CASSETPQGYNSPLHF

d_call: TRBD1
v_call: TRBV29-1
j_call: TRBJ2-1
clone_size: -
cdr3_nt: TGCAGCGCCCCCGGGACAGGGGGCTACAATGAGCAGTTCTTC
cdr3_aa: CSAPGTGGYNEQFF

d_call: -
v_call: TRBV5-4
j_call: TRBJ2-4
clone_size: few
cdr3_nt: TGTGCCAGCAGCTTACAGGGTACTCCCAAAAACATTCAGTACTTC
cdr3_aa: CASSLQGTPKNIQYF

d_call: TRBD1
v_call: TRBV5-1
j_call: TRBJ2-2
clone_size: -
cdr3_nt: TGCGCCAGCAGCTTGACCGGACAGGGGGCGCGTCATTCCGGGGAGCTGTTTTTT
cdr3_aa: CASSLTGQGARHSGELFF

d_call: -
v_call: TRBV7-3
j_call: TRBJ2-1
clone_size: -
cdr3_nt: TGTGCCAGCAGCCCTGGACATCGTTACAATGAGCAGTTCTTC
cdr3_aa: CASSPGHRYNEQFF

d_call: TRBD2
v_call: TRBV9
j_call: TRBJ2-1
clone_size: once
cdr3_nt: TGTGCCAGCAGCGTAGAGCTAGCGGGAGGACGGAATGAGCAGTTCTTC
cdr3_aa: CASSVELAGGRNEQFF

d_call: -
v_call: TRBV7-9
j_call: TRBJ2-3
clone_size: -
cdr3_nt: TGTGCCAGCAGCTCGACAGCCACAGATACGCAGTATTTT
cdr3_aa: CASSSTATDTQYF

d_call: TRBD1
v_call: TRBV4-2
j_call: TRBJ1-2
clone_size: -
cdr3_nt: TGTGCCAGCAGCCAAGATCATTTGGGACAGGGCCTTAACTATGGCTACACCTTC
cdr3_aa: CASSQDHLGQGLNYGYTF

d_call: TRBD2
v_call: TRBV2
j_call: TRBJ2-3
clone_size: -
cdr3_nt: TGTGCCAGCAGTGCAGTGGGTAGCGGGGACAACACAGATACGCAGTATTTT
cdr3_aa: CASSAVGSGDNTDTQYF

d_call: -
v_call: TRBV11-2
j_call: TRBJ2-6
clone_size: -
cdr3_nt: TGTGCCAGCAAGAGAGGAGGGAGTGGGGCCAACGTCCTGACTTTC
cdr3_aa: CASKRGGSGANVLTF

d_call: -
v_call: TRBV6-1
j_call: TRBJ1-1
clone_size: -
cdr3_nt: TGTGCCAGCAGTGAAGCGCGGGGTGGGACCACTGAAGCTTTCTTT
cdr3_aa: CASSEARGGTTEAFF

d_call: TRBD1
v_call: TRBV6-1
j_call: TRBJ1-2
clone_size: -
cdr3_nt: TGTGCCAGCAGTGAAGCCCCAGGGGGCAATAGCTACACCTTC
cdr3_aa: CASSEAPGGNSYTF

d_call: TRBD2
v_call: TRBV4-3
j_call: TRBJ2-3
clone_size: -
cdr3_nt: TGCGCCAGCAGCCAAGGGACTAGCGAACCAGATACGCAGTATTTT
cdr3_aa: CASSQGTSEPDTQYF